The clone carrying this TCR beta chain was seen at least ten times. What it binds is not known. This sample was taken from a study of T cells after yellow fever vaccination. The wider study: SMART-Seq v4 Ultra Low Input handled preparation of low-cell-number fractions. General study points: Though it reached lower strength, the secondary response hit its peak faster, day 5 versus 15. Sorted repertoires could include abundant contaminating clonotypes from bulk cells. Most clones from primary vaccination resurfaced after the booster (approximately 95% CD4, around 91% CD8).

CDR3 length: 18 amino acids. Germline V CDR1 and CDR2: SGHRS, YFSETQ. Unmatched junction bases numbered 13, after V lost 2 bases and J lost 3 bases. TCRdb recomputed calls from the 5' RACE reads with MiXCR, one row per CDR3 protein. Among 300,000 to 400,000 distinct CDR3 sequences listed, about 10% were seen once. The sample in question was CD4+ T cells sorted from PBMCs, obtained 45 days after the yellow fever booster vaccination. This clonotype originated in a man younger than 35 who received the YFV17D yellow fever vaccine. The chain recombines TRBV5-1 with TRBJ2-3, with 9 bases aligning to TRBD1. In DNA, the CDR3 is TGCGCCAGCAGCTTACCGGGACAGGGTCACTTCGGGACAGATACGCAGTATTTT. Translating it yields CASSLPGQGHFGTDTQYF.